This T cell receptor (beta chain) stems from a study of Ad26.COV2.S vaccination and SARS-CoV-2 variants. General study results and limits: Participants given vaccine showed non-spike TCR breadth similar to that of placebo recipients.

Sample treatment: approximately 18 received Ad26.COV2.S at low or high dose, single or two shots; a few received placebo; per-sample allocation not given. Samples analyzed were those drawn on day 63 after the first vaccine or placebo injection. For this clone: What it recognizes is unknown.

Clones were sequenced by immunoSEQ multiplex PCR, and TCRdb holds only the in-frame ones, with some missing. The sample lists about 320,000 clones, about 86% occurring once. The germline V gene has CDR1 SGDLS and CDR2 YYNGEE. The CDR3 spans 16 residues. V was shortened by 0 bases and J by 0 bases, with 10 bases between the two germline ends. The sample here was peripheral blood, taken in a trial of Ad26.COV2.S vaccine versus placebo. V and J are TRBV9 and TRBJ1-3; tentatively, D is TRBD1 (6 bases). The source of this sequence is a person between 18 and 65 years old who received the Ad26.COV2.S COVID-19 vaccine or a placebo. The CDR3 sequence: CASSVAGAHSGNTIYF. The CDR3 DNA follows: TGTGCCAGCAGCGTAGCAGGGGCCCACTCTGGAAACACCATATATTTT.